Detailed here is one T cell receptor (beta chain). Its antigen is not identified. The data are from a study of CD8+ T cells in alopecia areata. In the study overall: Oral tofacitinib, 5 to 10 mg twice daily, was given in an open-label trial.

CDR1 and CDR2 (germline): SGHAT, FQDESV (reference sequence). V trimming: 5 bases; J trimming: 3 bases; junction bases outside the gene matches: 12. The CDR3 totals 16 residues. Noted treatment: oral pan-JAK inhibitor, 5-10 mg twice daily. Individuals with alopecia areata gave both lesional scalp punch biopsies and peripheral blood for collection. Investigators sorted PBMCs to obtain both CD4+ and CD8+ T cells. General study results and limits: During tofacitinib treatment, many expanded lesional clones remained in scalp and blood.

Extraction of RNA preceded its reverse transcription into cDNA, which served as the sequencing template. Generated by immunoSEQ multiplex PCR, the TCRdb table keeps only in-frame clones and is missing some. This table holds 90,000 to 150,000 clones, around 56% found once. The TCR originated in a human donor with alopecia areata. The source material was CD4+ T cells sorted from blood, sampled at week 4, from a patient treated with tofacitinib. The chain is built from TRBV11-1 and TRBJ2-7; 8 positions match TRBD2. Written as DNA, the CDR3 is TGTGCCAGCAGCCCCCAGGGAGCGGGAGCCAGCTACGAGCAGTACTTC. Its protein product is CASSPQGAGASYEQYF.